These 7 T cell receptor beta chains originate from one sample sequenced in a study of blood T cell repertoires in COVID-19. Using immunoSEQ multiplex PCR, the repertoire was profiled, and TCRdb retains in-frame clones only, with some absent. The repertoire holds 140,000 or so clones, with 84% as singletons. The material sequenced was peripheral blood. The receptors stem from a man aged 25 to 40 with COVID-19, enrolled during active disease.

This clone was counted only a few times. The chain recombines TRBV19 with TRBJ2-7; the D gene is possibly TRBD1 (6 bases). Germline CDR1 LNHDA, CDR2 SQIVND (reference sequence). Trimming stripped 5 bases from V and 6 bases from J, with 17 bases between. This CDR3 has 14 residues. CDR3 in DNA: TGTGCCAGTAGTTTTGCGGACAGAACTGGCGAGCAGTACTTC. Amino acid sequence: CASSFADRTGEQYF.

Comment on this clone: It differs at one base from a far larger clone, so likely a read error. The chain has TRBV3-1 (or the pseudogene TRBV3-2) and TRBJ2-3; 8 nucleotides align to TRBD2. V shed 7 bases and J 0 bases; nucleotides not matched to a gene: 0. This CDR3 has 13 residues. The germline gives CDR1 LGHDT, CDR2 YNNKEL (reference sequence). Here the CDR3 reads CASTSGSTDTQYF. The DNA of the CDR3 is TGTGCCAGCACTAGCGGGAGCACAGATACGCAGTATTTT.

In DNA form, the CDR3 reads TGTGCCAGCAGCTTAGATCACATCGGGGAGCTGTTTTTT. As protein: CASSLDHIGELFF. The chain has TRBV11-3 and TRBJ2-2; D gene unclear. The germline V gene encodes CDR1 SGHNT and CDR2 YENEEA. Trimming took off 0 bases at V and 7 bases at J, with 6 bases between the two ends. The CDR3 is 13 amino acids.

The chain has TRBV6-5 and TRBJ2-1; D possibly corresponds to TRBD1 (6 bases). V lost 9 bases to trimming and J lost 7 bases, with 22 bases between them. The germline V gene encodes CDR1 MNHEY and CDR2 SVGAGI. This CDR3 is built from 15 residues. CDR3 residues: CASSSRQVEWNEQFF. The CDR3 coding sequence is TGTGCCAGTTCGAGTAGACAGGTTGAGTGGAATGAGCAGTTCTTC.

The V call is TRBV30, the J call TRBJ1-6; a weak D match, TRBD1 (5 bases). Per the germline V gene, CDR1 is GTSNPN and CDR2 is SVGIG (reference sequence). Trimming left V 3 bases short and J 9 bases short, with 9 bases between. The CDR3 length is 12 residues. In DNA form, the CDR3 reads TGTGCCTGGAGGCAGGGTTCTTCACCCCTCCACTTT. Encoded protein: CAWRQGSSPLHF.

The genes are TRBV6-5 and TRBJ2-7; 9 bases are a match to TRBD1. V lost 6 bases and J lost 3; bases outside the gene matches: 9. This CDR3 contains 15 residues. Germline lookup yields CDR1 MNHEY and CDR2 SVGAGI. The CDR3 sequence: CASSLGQGPNYEQYF. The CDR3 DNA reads TGTGCCAGCAGCTTAGGACAGGGGCCTAACTACGAGCAGTACTTC.

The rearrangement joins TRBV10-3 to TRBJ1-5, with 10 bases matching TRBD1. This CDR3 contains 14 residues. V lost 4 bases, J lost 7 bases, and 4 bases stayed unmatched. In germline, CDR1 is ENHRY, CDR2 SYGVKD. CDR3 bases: TGTGCCATCAGTGGAGGGGGACAGGGGCAGCCCCAGCATTTT. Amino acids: CAISGGGQGQPQHF.